The T cell receptor beta chain described here comes from a study of blood T cell repertoires in COVID-19 (TCRdb year 2020). Study-level background: Samples from collaborators originated in the United States, Italy and Spain and spanned both the acute and convalescent phases of COVID-19. The prospective study material was composed of cDNA or gDNA derived from T cells, B-cell-depleted T cells, or PBMCs. The dataset comprised deeply sampled blood TCRbeta repertoires from subjects exposed to, actively infected with, or recovered from COVID-19. The repertoires were released in a freely available public database intended as a resource for research on the immune response to SARS-CoV-2. Samples were obtained from the ongoing ImmuneRACE study (first 160 participants) and from 1,200 or so subjects provided by 6 global collaborators. Nearly every sample came with metadata listing a de-identified subject ID, COVID-19 status, age in years and sex. HLA class I and class II types, where available, came from metadata supplied by the sample provider rather than from assay-based typing.

Comments on this clone: The clone's antigen remains unknown. No per-base quality is available; no much larger clone lies one base away.

What the research found in general, with its limitations: The quantity of clinical and demographic metadata differed by source and by participant and was supplied without curation.

Each collaborating institution followed its own protocols to collect whole blood in K2EDTA tubes. Collaborator samples were shipped for TCRbeta analysis as frozen whole blood, isolated PBMCs, or DNA extracted from either sample type. Spanning cysteine to phenylalanine, the CDR3 consists of 15 amino acids. The DNA shown is the 45-base CDR3, in frame from base 1. The immunoSEQ Assay, a bias-controlled multiplex PCR, was used to amplify TCRbeta CDR3 regions from genomic DNA. Turning to the authors' computational methods: Nucleated cell counts per sample were estimated from amplification of reference gene primers within the assay. To quantify the absolute abundance of each unique TCRbeta CDR3 rearrangement, sequence reads were collapsed and filtered. Productive Simpson clonality was computed per sample as the square root of Simpson's diversity index over productive rearrangements. TCRdb re-hosts the immuneACCESS table, in-frame sequences only. Its copies lack some clones; in the studies checked, an unresolved V gene accounts for under half of them, and the cause for the rest is not known. V, J and clone size derive from that table, while D and trimming were established from the DNA sequence. In all, the sample holds about 23,000 clones, and 85% to 90% of those were seen once. The ten largest account for 15% to 20% of the sample.

Sequences were obtained from peripheral blood. This receptor chain uses TRBV21-1 and TRBJ1-2. TRBV21-1 is a listed pseudogene. This sequence was found in an elderly woman with acute or convalescent COVID-19. The DNA sequence reads TGTGCCAGCAGCAAAGAGGGAGGGCCATCCTATGGCTACACCTTC. Its translation is CASSKEGGPSYGYTF.